The 19 T cell receptor beta chains listed next were all sequenced from one sample in a study of post-analysis software for immune sequencing data. Study-wide results and caveats: Controls had lower frequencies than patients of a handful of TRBV segments, which included TRBV5-6, TRBV5-1 and TRBV20-1.

Their antigen targets remain unknown. Every TCR beta cDNA library bore unique molecular identifiers. From the PCR reads, TCRdb called clonotypes with MiXCR, one entry per CDR3 protein. The sample records about 430,000 distinct CDR3 sequences, roughly 38% being singletons. What was sequenced was blood. The receptors shown here come from a girl aged 2 to 10 with multiple sclerosis.

The chain employs TRBV5-1 and TRBJ2-1, with TRBD2 identical over 9 bases. Germline V gives CDR1 SGHRS, CDR2 YFSETQ. V shed 2 bases, J shed 4 bases, and the junction held 4 bases outside the gene matches. This CDR3 contains 15 residues. CDR3 sequence: CASSLRTSVYNEQFF. In nucleotides, the CDR3 is TGCGCCAGCAGCTTACGGACTAGCGTGTACAATGAGCAGTTCTTC.

The chain employs TRBV7-9 and TRBJ2-3, with D maybe TRBD1 (5 bases). CDR1 and CDR2 from the germline V gene are SEHNR and FQNEAQ (reference sequence). Trimming stripped 2 bases from V and 1 base from J, with 7 bases between. There are 14 residues in the CDR3. This CDR3 is CASSLTQGTDTQYF. Written as DNA, the CDR3 is TGTGCCAGCAGCTTAACACAGGGCACAGATACGCAGTATTTT.

This clonotype turned up a few times. The V call is TRBV2, the J call TRBJ2-7, with 8 nucleotides matching TRBD1. Per germline, CDR1 SNHLY and CDR2 FYNNEI. V shed 3 bases and J 7 bases; nucleotides not matched to a gene: 11. The CDR3 runs 15 residues. The CDR3 DNA is TGTGCCAGCAGTGATCCACGGACAGGGAGGAGGGAGCAGTACTTC. Its translation is CASSDPRTGRREQYF.

This clonotype was detected only a few times. The rearrangement joins TRBV24-1 to TRBJ2-3; no reliable D call. The CDR3 extends over 13 amino acids. Trimming stripped 5 bases from V and 4 bases from J, with 9 bases between. Per the germline V gene, CDR1 is KGHDR and CDR2 is SFDVKD. The CDR3 here is CATSGLSADTQYF. CDR3 in DNA: TGTGCCACCAGTGGCCTCAGCGCAGATACGCAGTATTTT.

This clonotype occurred a few times. CDR3 in DNA: TGTGCCAGCAGTTACCTGGCAGGGGGCGGCACAGATACGCAGTATTTT. Translating it yields CASSYLAGGGTDTQYF. The V call is TRBV6-6, the J call TRBJ2-3, with 8 bases fitting TRBD1. The CDR3 covers 16 residues. Trimming cost V 2 bases and J 1 base; bases outside gene matches: 5. CDR1 is MNHNY, CDR2 SVGAGI, per germline (reference sequence).

In its sample, this clonotype was seen a few times. The V gene is TRBV27, the J gene TRBJ2-1; 7 bases map to TRBD1. The CDR3 has 16 amino acids. Germline CDR1 is MNHEY and CDR2 is SMNVEV (reference sequence). The trim removed 2 bases at V and 1 base at J, leaving 5 bases unmatched. This chain's CDR3 is CASSLRGQASYNEQFF. As DNA, the CDR3 is TGTGCCAGCAGTTTAAGGGGGCAGGCTTCCTACAATGAGCAGTTCTTC.

A few counts support this clonotype. The chain combines TRBV7-6 with TRBJ2-5, with 12 positions matching TRBD2. Germline V gene data show CDR1 as SGHVS and CDR2 as FNYEAQ. This CDR3 has 16 residues. Trimming cost V 2 bases and J 3 bases; bases outside gene matches: 4. CDR3 region: CASSLLTSGGKETQYF. In nucleotides, the CDR3 is TGTGCCAGCAGCTTATTGACTAGCGGGGGAAAAGAGACCCAGTACTTC.

The chain uses TRBV20-1 and TRBJ2-1; the D gene is possibly TRBD1 (6 bases). Germline V CDR1 and CDR2: DFQATT, SNEGSKA (reference sequence). V dropped 1 base and J dropped 4 bases, with 23 bases sitting between them. This CDR3 is 18 amino acids long. The CDR3 nucleotides are TGCAGTGCTAGAGGTGCTCCGGGACAATTATACTCGTACAATGAGCAGTTCTTC. This sequence encodes CSARGAPGQLYSYNEQFF.

The sample holds a few counts of this clonotype. This rearrangement joins TRBV5-1 to TRBJ2-1; 11 bases agree with TRBD2. The CDR3 is 15 residues long. Trimming cost V 1 base and J 8 bases; bases outside gene matches: 5. Germline V gene data show CDR1 as SGHRS and CDR2 as YFSETQ. The CDR3 loop reads CASSLLLAGVDEQFF. In DNA form, the CDR3 reads TGCGCCAGCAGCTTGCTACTAGCGGGAGTCGATGAGCAGTTCTTC.

This clonotype was seen a few times. J is TRBJ2-7 and V is TRBV29-1, with a tentative D call TRBD2 (6 bases). CDR3 length: 15 residues. CDR1 SQVTM and CDR2 ANQGSEA come from the germline V gene. Trimming removed 4 bases at V and 3 bases at J, with 19 bases between. CDR3 DNA: TGCAGCGTTGGGGGTGTCGCTAGCGCGTACTACGAGCAGTACTTC. Its translation: CSVGGVASAYYEQYF.

This clonotype was observed a few times. The chain has TRBV25-1 and TRBJ2-7; tentatively, D is TRBD1 or TRBD2 (5 bases each). V lost 6 bases, J lost 7 bases, and 22 bases lay in between. The CDR3 runs to 15 residues. The germline V gene has CDR1 MGHDK and CDR2 SYGVNS. In DNA form, the CDR3 reads TGTGCCAGCAGCCGGACAAGAGGGGTTAACAATGAGCAGTACTTC. Translation gives CASSRTRGVNNEQYF.

This clonotype has just a few counts. This chain uses TRBV5-1 with TRBJ2-6; 9 positions match TRBD1. CDR1 is SGHRS, CDR2 YFSETQ, per germline. With 5 bases clipped from V and 0 bases from J, the junction kept 9 bases outside the gene matches. The CDR3 length is 18 residues. CDR3 loop: CASSLRTGASSGANVLTF. The CDR3 region has the DNA TGCGCCAGCAGTTTAAGGACAGGGGCCAGCTCTGGGGCCAACGTCCTGACTTTC.

The rearrangement uses TRBV5-1 and TRBJ2-6; D unclear. Germline V gene sequence: CDR1 SGHRS, CDR2 YFSETQ. The CDR3 is made up of 15 amino acids. V was cut by 1 base and J by 0 bases, with 5 bases left in between. DNA for the CDR3: TGCGCCAGCAGCTTGTTAGTCTCTGGGGCCAACGTCCTGACTTTC. It is translated as CASSLLVSGANVLTF.

The gene calls are TRBV4-1 and TRBJ2-7, with D possibly TRBD2 on 7 matching bases. The CDR3 runs to 16 residues. V was cut by 2 bases and J by 0 bases, with 14 bases left in between. CDR1 and CDR2 (germline): MGHRA, YSYEKL. The CDR3 DNA follows: TGCGCCAGCAGCCAAAACAGCGGGGACATCTCCTACGAGCAGTACTTC. This gives the protein CASSQNSGDISYEQYF.

This clonotype was observed a handful of times. V usage is TRBV4-1 and J usage is TRBJ2-4, with 10 bases lining up with TRBD2. The CDR3 covers 16 residues. Germline V gives CDR1 MGHRA, CDR2 YSYEKL. Trimming at V came to 4 bases and at J to 7 bases, leaving 10 bases not matched to a gene. The CDR3 DNA reads as TGCGCCAGCAGCCCCCCACCCAAAGCGGGGGGGAACATTCAGTACTTC. This encodes CASSPPPKAGGNIQYF.

The V gene is TRBV5-1, the J gene TRBJ2-1; 8 positions match TRBD2. This CDR3 has 16 residues. V shed 5 bases and J 6 bases; nucleotides not matched to a gene: 13. Germline assignment: CDR1 SGHRS and CDR2 YFSETQ. The CDR3 coding sequence is TGCGCCAGCAGGAGATCGGCGGGAGGTCTCCCCAATGAGCAGTTCTTC. The encoded protein is CASRRSAGGLPNEQFF.

The CDR3 reads CGALTSGSAEQFF. CDR3 bases: TGCGGCGCCCTGACTAGCGGGAGTGCTGAGCAGTTCTTC. The gene calls are TRBV29-1 and TRBJ2-1; TRBD2 agrees at 12 bases. The CDR3 has 13 amino acids. Germline CDR1 reads SQVTM; CDR2 reads ANQGSEA.

In this sample, this clonotype turned up a few times. This chain connects TRBV10-2 to TRBJ2-1; D gene uncertain. V lost 0 bases, J lost 3 bases, and 6 bases lay in between. This CDR3 is built from 14 residues. In germline, CDR1 is WSHSY, CDR2 SAAADI. CDR3 sequence: CASSESYSYNEQFF. The CDR3 bases are TGCGCCAGCAGTGAGTCTTATAGCTACAATGAGCAGTTCTTC.

The gene calls are TRBV10-3 and TRBJ1-1; D not certain. Germline V lookup: CDR1 ENHRY, CDR2 SYGVKD. The ends were cut back, 0 bases at V and 7 bases at J, with 6 bases in the middle. The CDR3 spans 12 residues. The CDR3 loop is CAISESYSEAFF. CDR3 DNA: TGTGCCATCAGTGAGTCGTACAGTGAAGCTTTCTTT.